A selection of T cell receptor beta chains follows, all from one sample in a study of Ad26.COV2.S vaccination and SARS-CoV-2 variants. Clones were sequenced by immunoSEQ multiplex PCR, and TCRdb holds only the in-frame ones, with some missing. The top ten clones hold under 2.5% of a sample with 300,000 to 400,000 clones, just under 85% of them seen once. Sequencing used peripheral blood, obtained in a trial of Ad26.COV2.S vaccine versus placebo. These receptors came from a person aged 18 to 65 who received the Ad26.COV2.S COVID-19 vaccine or a placebo. Both conserved end residues are trimmed from each CDR3.

TRBV5-1	TRBJ2-7	ASSSLHREGAEQY
TRBV7-3	TRBJ2-1	ASSMTSGAYNEQF
TRBV7-2	TRBJ1-4	ASSWGLGEIGEKLF
TRBV7-6	TRBJ1-1	ASSPALGTEAF
TRBV30	TRBJ1-1	AWSARGDTEAF
TRBV5-4	TRBJ2-7	ASSRDRATYEQY
TRBV11-3	TRBJ1-1	ASSLVLVGSPSEAF
TRBV5-6	TRBJ2-7	ASSSEGLAGFEQY
TRBV7-2	TRBJ1-2	ASSLASFGGYT
TRBV6-5	TRBJ2-7	ASSRDAKQGEQY
TRBV18	TRBJ2-1	ASSLGQNNEQF
TRBV4-2	TRBJ2-2	ASSQDRGNVGELF
TRBV5-6	TRBJ2-7	ASSLGGQVFTYEQY
TRBV6-5	TRBJ2-2	ASSYSNRNTGELF
TRBV6-5	TRBJ1-2	ATQQGSYGYT
TRBV19	TRBJ1-4	ASSTPRGRGAEKLF
TRBV28	TRBJ2-3	ASSLLATDTQY
TRBV4-2	TRBJ1-3	ASSQEKYGPGDTIY
TRBV6-2/TRBV6-3	TRBJ1-1	ASSYIGGNTEAF
TRBV7-9	TRBJ2-3	ASSLGFSGITDTQY
TRBV10-3	TRBJ1-2	AISDGGLVGYT
TRBV25-1	TRBJ1-2	ASCKGHTGSYGYT
TRBV9	TRBJ2-3	ASSDRGSDTQY
TRBV5-1	TRBJ2-2	ASSWGTGPTGELF
TRBV6-4	TRBJ1-1	ASSEGLNTEAF
TRBV7-8	TRBJ1-1	ASSLALGQGITEAF
TRBV19	TRBJ1-4	ASSVTGTGIEKLF
TRBV28	TRBJ2-2	ASSWGFHGELF
TRBV4-1	TRBJ2-3	ASSQVEGNTQY
TRBV28	TRBJ2-7	ASSPFALGRAEQY
TRBV7-9	TRBJ2-3	ASSSLLVSTDTQY
TRBV30	TRBJ2-7	AWSTGTGGYEQY
TRBV18	TRBJ1-3	ASSPSRGGAGNGNTIY
TRBV29-1	TRBJ1-2	SVEDPLPGQGYGYT
TRBV12-3/TRBV12-4	TRBJ1-1	ASSPIGGEAF
TRBV6-6	TRBJ1-1	ASRIGGPEAF
TRBV3-1/TRBV3-2	TRBJ1-2	ASSQGDGIYGYT
TRBV27	TRBJ2-1	ASSSTSGGFNEQF
TRBV5-1	TRBJ1-4	ASSLRPAANEKLF
TRBV6-1	TRBJ1-2	ASSDPGGYDYGYT
TRBV6-6	TRBJ1-6	ASRPTGTGGSPLH
TRBV27	TRBJ2-1	ASSFPGNEQF